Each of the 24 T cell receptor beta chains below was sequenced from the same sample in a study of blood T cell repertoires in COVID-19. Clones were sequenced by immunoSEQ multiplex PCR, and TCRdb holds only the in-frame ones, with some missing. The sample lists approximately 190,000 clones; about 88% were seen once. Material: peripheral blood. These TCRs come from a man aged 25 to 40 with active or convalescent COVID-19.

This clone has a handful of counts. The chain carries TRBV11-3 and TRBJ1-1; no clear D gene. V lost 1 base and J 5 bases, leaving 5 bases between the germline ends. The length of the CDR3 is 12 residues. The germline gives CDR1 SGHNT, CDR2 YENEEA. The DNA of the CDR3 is TGTGCCAGCAGCTTAGGTCCGACTGAAGCTTTCTTT. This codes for CASSLGPTEAFF.

The CDR3 DNA follows: TGTGCCAGCAGTTTAGCGCTAGGCTATGGCTACACCTTC. Translation gives CASSLALGYGYTF. The rearrangement uses TRBV12-3 or TRBV12-4 and TRBJ1-2; D is uncertain. The CDR3 spans 13 residues. Trimming shortened V by 0 bases and J by 4 bases, and 6 bases separated the two germline ends.

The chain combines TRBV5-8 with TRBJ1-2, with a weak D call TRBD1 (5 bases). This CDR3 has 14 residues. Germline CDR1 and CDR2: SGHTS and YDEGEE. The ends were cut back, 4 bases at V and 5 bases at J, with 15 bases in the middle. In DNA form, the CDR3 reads TGTGCCAGCAGCGGGACTTCCATGGTGTATGGCTACACCTTC. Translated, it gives CASSGTSMVYGYTF. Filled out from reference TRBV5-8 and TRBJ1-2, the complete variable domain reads EAGVTQSPTHLIKTRGQQATLRCSPISGHTSVYWYQQALGLGLQFLLWYDEGEERNRGNFPPRFSGRQFPNYSSELNVNALELEDSALYLCASSGTSMVYGYTFGSGTRLTVV.

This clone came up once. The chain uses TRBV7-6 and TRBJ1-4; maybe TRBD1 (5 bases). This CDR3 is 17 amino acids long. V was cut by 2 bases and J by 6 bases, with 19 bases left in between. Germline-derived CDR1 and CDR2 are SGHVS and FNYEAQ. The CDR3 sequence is CASSLIFEGREDEKLFF. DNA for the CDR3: TGTGCCAGCAGCTTAATCTTTGAGGGCAGGGAGGATGAAAAACTGTTTTTT.

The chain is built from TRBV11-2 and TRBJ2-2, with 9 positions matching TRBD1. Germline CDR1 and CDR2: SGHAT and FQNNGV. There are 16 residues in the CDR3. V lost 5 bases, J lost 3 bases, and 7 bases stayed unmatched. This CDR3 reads CASSGRTGADTGELFF. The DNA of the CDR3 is TGTGCCAGCAGCGGAAGGACAGGGGCGGACACCGGGGAGCTGTTTTTT.

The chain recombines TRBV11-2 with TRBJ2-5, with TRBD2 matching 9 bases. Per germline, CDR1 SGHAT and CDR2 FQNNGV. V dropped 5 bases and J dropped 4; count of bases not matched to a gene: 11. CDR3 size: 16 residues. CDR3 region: CASSPQWRGGRETQYF. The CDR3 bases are TGTGCCAGCAGCCCCCAATGGCGGGGGGGCAGAGAGACCCAGTACTTC.

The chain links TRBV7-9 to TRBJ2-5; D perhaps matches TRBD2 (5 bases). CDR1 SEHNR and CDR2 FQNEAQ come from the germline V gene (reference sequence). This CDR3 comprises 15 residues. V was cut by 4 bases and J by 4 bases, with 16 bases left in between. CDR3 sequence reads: CASSWRTGPGETQYF. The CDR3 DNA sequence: TGTGCCAGCAGCTGGAGGACGGGCCCCGGAGAGACCCAGTACTTC.

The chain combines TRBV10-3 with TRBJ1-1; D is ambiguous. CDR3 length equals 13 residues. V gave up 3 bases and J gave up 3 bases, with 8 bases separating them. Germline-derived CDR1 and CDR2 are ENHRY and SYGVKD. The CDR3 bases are TGTGCCATCAGTGACACAAAATACACTGAAGCTTTCTTT. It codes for CAISDTKYTEAFF.

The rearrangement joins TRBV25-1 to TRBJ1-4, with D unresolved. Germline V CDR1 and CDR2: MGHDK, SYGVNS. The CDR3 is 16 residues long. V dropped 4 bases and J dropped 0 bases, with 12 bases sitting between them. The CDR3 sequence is CASSAQRESTNEKLFF. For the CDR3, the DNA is TGTGCCAGCAGTGCCCAACGGGAGTCAACTAATGAAAAACTGTTTTTT.

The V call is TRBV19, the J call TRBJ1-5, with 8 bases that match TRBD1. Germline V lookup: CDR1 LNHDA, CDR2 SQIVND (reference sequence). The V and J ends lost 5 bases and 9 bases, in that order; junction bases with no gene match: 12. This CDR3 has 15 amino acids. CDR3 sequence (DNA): TGTGCCAGTAGTCGTTCACAGACAGGGGCCGGGCCCCAGCATTTT. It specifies CASSRSQTGAGPQHF.

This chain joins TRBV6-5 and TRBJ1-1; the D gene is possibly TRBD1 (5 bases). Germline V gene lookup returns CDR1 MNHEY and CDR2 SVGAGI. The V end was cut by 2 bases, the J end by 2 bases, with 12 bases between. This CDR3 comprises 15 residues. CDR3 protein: CASSYGQGPNTEAFF. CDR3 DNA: TGTGCCAGCAGTTACGGTCAGGGCCCAAACACTGAAGCTTTCTTT.

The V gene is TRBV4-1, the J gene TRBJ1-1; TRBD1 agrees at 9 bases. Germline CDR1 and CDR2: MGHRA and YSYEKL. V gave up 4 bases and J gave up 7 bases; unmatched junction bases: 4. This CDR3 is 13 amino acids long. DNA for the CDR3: TGCGCCAGCAGCCCGGACAGGGGCATTGAAGCTTTCTTT. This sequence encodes CASSPDRGIEAFF.

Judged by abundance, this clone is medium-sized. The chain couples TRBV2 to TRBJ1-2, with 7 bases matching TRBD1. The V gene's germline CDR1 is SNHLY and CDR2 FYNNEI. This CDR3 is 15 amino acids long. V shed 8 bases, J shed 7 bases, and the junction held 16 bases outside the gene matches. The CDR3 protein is CASCFSPTGAGGYTF. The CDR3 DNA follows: TGTGCCAGCTGTTTTTCGCCTACAGGGGCGGGTGGCTACACCTTC. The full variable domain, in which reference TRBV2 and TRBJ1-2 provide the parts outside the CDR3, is EPEVTQTPSHQVTQMGQEVILRCVPISNHLYFYWYRQILGQKVEFLVSFYNNEISEKSEIFDDQFSVERPDGSNFTLKIRSTKLEDSAMYFCASCFSPTGAGGYTFGSGTRLTVV.

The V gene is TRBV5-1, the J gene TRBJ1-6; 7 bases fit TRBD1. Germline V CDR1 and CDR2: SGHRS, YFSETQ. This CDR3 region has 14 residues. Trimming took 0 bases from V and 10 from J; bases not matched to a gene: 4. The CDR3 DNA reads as TGCGCCAGCAGCTTGGGCCAGGGGGGATCACCCCTCCACTTT. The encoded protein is CASSLGQGGSPLHF.

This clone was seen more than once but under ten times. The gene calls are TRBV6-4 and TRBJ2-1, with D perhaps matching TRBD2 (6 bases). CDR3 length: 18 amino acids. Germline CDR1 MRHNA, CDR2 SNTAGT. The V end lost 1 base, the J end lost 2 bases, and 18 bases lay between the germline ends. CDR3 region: CASSDYPAGSTPYNEQFF. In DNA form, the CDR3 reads TGTGCCAGCAGTGACTACCCCGCCGGGAGTACCCCCTACAATGAGCAGTTCTTC.

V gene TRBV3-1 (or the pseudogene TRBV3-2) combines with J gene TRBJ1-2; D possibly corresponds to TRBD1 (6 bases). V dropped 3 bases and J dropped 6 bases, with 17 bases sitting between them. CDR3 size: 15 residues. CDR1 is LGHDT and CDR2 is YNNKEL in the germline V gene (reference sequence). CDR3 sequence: CASSQGTLISDGYTF. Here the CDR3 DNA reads TGTGCCAGCAGCCAGGGGACACTCATTTCGGATGGCTACACCTTC.

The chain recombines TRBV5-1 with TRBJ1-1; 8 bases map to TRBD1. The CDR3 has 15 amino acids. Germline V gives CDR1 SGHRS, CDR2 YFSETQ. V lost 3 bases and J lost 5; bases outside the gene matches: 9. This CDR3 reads CASSWTGPPGTEAFF. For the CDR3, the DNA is TGCGCCAGCAGCTGGACAGGGCCCCCTGGGACTGAAGCTTTCTTT.

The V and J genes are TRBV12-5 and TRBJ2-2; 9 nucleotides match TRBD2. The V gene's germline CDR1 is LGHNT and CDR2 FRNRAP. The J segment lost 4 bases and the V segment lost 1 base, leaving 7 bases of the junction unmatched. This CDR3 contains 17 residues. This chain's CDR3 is CASGLAIAGVSTGELFF. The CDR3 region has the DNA TGTGCTAGTGGTTTGGCGATAGCGGGAGTCAGCACCGGGGAGCTGTTTTTT.

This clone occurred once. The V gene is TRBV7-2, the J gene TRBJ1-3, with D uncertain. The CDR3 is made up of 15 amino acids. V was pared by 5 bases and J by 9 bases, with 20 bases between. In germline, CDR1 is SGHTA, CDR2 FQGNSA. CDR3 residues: CASSPSGPQRVTIYF. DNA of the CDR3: TGTGCCAGCAGCCCCTCGGGCCCCCAGAGGGTCACCATATATTTT.

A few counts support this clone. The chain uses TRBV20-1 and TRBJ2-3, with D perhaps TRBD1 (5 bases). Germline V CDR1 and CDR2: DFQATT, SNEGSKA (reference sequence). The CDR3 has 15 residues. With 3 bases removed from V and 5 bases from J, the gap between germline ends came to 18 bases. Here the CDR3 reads CSASSSAGWVDTQYF. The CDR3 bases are TGCAGTGCTAGTAGCTCGGCAGGGTGGGTAGATACGCAGTATTTT.

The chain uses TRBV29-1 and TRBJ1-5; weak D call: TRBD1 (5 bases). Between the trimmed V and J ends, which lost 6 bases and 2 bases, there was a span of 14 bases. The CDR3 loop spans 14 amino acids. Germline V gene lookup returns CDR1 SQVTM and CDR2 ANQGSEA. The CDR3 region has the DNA TGCAGCGTCCAAAGCGGGGGTCGCAATCAGCCCCAGCATTTT. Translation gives CSVQSGGRNQPQHF. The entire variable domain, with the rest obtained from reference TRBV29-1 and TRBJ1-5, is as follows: SAVISQKPSRDICQRGTSLTIQCQVDSQVTMMFWYRQQPGQSLTLIATANQGSEATYESGFVIDKFPISRPNLTFSTLTVSNMSPEDSSIYLCSVQSGGRNQPQHFGDGTRLSIL.

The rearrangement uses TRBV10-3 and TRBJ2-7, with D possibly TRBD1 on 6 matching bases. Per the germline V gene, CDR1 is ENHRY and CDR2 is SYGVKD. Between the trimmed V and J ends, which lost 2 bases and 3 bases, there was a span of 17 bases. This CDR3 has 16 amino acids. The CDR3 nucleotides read TGTGCCATCAGTGAGATTTCGGTCACAGGGAGCTACGAGCAGTACTTC. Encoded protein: CAISEISVTGSYEQYF.

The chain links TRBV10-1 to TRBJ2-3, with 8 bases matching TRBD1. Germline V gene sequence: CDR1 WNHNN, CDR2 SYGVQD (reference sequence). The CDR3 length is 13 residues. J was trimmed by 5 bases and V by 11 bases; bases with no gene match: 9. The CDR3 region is CACQGALKDTQYF. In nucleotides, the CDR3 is TGCGCCTGCCAGGGGGCCCTGAAAGATACGCAGTATTTT.

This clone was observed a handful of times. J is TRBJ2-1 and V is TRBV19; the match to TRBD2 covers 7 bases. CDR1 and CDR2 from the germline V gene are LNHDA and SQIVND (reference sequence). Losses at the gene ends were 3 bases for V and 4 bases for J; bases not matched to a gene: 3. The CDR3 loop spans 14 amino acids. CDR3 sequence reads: CASSITSEYNEQFF. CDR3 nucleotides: TGTGCCAGTAGTATTACTAGCGAGTACAATGAGCAGTTCTTC.